The entry below gives a single T cell receptor beta chain sequence along with its context. Its specificity is not known. The data originate from a study of pediatric ulcerative colitis. Study-wide points: Acute severe colitis showed lower rectal diversity from clonal expansions. Compared with controls, ulcerative colitis showed greater blood-rectum clone sharing.

Up to 500,000 reads were sequenced per sample. Using immunoSEQ multiplex PCR, the repertoire was profiled, and TCRdb retains in-frame clones only, with some absent. This table has 30,000 to 35,000 clones, approximately 78% appearing once. During colonoscopy, one to two rectal pinch biopsies were collected. With 1 base removed from V and 13 bases from J, the gap between germline ends came to 17 bases. The germline V gene has CDR1 MNHNS and CDR2 SASEGT. CDR3 length equals 13 residues. This chain connects TRBV6-1 to TRBJ2-7; tentatively, D is TRBD1 (6 bases). This TCR was sampled from a boy between 10 and 17 years old with mild ulcerative colitis. The specimen sequenced was gut tissue. This CDR3 reads CASSEGWGQAKYF. In DNA, the CDR3 is TGTGCCAGCAGTGAAGGGTGGGGACAAGCCAAATACTTC.